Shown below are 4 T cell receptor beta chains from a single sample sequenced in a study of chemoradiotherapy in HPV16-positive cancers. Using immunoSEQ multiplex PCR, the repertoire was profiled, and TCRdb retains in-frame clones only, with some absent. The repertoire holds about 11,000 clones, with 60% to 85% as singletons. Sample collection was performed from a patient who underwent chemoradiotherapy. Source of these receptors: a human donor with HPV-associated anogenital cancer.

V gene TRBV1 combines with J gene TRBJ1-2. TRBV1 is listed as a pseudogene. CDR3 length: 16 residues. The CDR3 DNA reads TGCACCAGCAGTACCCAGCTTGTGCGAAAGACCTATGGCTACACCTTC. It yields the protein CTSSTQLVRKTYGYTF.

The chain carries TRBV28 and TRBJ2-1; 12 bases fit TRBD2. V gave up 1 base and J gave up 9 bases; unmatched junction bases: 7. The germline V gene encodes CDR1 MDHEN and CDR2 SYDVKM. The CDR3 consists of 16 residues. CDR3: CASSLYRTSGTGEQFF. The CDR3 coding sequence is TGTGCCAGCAGTTTATATAGGACTAGCGGGACCGGTGAGCAGTTCTTC.

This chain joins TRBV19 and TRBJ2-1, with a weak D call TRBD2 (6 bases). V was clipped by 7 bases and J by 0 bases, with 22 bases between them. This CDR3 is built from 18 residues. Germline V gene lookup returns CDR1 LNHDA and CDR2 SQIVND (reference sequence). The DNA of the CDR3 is TGTGCCAGTACCCAAGGGGAATCCGGGGGTTTCTCCTACAATGAGCAGTTCTTC. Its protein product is CASTQGESGGFSYNEQFF.

In DNA, the CDR3 is TGTGCCTGGACTAGCGATACCTACGAGCAGTACTTC. Its translation: CAWTSDTYEQYF. The rearrangement links TRBV30 to TRBJ2-7; weak D call: TRBD2 (6 bases). Between the trimmed V and J ends, which lost 4 bases and 2 bases, there was a span of 9 bases. The germline gives CDR1 GTSNPN, CDR2 SVGIG (reference sequence). The CDR3 consists of 12 residues.